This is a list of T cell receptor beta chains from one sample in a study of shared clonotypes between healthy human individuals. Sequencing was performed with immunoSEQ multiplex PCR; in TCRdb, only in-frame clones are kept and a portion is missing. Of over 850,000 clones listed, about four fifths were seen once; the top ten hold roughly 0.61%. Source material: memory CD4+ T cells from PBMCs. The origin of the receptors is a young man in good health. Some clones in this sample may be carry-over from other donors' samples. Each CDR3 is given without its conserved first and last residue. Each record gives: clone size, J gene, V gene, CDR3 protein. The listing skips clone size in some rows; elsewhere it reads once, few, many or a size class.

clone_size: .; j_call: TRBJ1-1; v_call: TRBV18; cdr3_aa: ASSQGTYRTTEAF
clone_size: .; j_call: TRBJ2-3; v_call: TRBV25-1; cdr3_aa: ASSVGTSLNTQY
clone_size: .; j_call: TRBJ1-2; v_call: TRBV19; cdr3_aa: ASSIGAREVGYT
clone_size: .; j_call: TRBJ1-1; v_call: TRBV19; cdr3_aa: ASSTQKRNTEAF
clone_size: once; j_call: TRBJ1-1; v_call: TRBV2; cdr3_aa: ASSIGTGNTEAF
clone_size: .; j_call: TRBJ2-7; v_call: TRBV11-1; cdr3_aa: ASSLSPGPVYEQY
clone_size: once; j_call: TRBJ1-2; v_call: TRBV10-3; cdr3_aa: AISDPGQGYPYGYT
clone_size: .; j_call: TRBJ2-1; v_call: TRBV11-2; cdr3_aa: ASSLSTGLAGVWEQF
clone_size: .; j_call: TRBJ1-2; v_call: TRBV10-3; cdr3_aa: AITGGNYGYT
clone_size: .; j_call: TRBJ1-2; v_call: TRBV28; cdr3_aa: ASSLIKGTDSRGYT
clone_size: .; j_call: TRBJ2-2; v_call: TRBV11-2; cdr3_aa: ASRLGGTGELF